Listed here are 9 T cell receptor beta chains from one sample, sequenced in a study of cytomegalovirus exposure and HLA in healthy donors. PCR was performed using 60 Vbeta and 13 Jbeta primers. TCRdb's table, derived via immunoSEQ multiplex PCR, lists solely in-frame clones and lacks some. The sample has around 120,000 clones; roughly four fifths are singletons. Sequences were obtained from PBMCs. All receptors derive from a boy younger than 10 in good health and CMV-seronegative.

The V gene is TRBV11-1, the J gene TRBJ2-3, with 10 bases matching TRBD2. V was pared by 5 bases and J by 4 bases, with 9 bases of the junction left unmatched. CDR1 is SGHAT and CDR2 is FQDESV in the germline V gene (reference sequence). The CDR3 extends over 16 amino acids. CDR3 sequence: CASSPSSGGRADTQYF. Here the CDR3 DNA reads TGTGCCAGCAGCCCCTCTAGCGGGGGACGGGCAGATACGCAGTATTTT.

The V gene is TRBV25-1, the J gene TRBJ2-7; TRBD2 is a possible D gene (5 bases). The CDR3 sequence is 12 residues long. V lost 8 bases to trimming and J lost 0 bases, with 8 bases between them. Germline CDR1 is MGHDK and CDR2 is SYGVNS. CDR3 nucleotides: TGTGCCAGCCAGAGGGACTCCTACGAGCAGTACTTC. Its protein product is CASQRDSYEQYF.

The rearrangement joins TRBV7-9 to TRBJ2-4; D unresolved. Germline assignment: CDR1 SEHNR and CDR2 FQNEAQ (reference sequence). The CDR3 spans 17 residues. V was shortened by 4 bases and J by 2 bases, with 18 bases between the two germline ends. Here the CDR3 DNA reads TGTGCCAGCAGCTCCCCCAGCGTGGGTGGAACCAAAAACATTCAGTACTTC. Translating it yields CASSSPSVGGTKNIQYF.

The V gene is TRBV6-6, the J gene TRBJ2-1; unclear D gene. The CDR3 contains 13 residues. Germline assignment: CDR1 MNHNY and CDR2 SVGAGI (reference sequence). Trimming stripped 0 bases from V and 7 bases from J, with 7 bases between. As DNA, the CDR3 is TGTGCCAGCAGTTACTCGATAGAGAATGAGCAGTTCTTC. Amino acid sequence: CASSYSIENEQFF.

The chain recombines TRBV4-1 with TRBJ2-3, with TRBD2 as a possible D gene (6 bases). The CDR3 totals 14 residues. CDR1 and CDR2 (germline): MGHRA, YSYEKL. V gave up 3 bases and J gave up 6 bases, with 13 bases separating them. The CDR3 sequence is CASSHLANPDTQYF. CDR3 DNA: TGCGCCAGCAGCCATCTAGCGAATCCGGATACGCAGTATTTT.

This clone was counted between two and nine times. A read error may account for a junction end that differs from germline. V and J are TRBV5-1 and TRBJ1-2, with 11 bases fitting TRBD1. The CDR3 is made up of 14 amino acids. Germline assignment: CDR1 SGHRS and CDR2 YFSETQ. This CDR3 is CASSQGTGGYGYTF. The CDR3 DNA reads as TGTGCCAGCAGCCAGGGGACAGGGGGGTATGGCTACACCTTC.

The chain carries TRBV18 and TRBJ1-2; the D gene is possibly TRBD1 (5 bases). The CDR3 has 15 amino acids. Germline CDR1 is KGHSH and CDR2 is LQKENI. Between the trimmed V and J ends, which lost 3 bases and 4 bases, there was a span of 15 bases. CDR3 sequence: CASSPMQRQPYGYTF. CDR3 nucleotides: TGTGCCAGCTCACCTATGCAAAGACAGCCCTATGGCTACACCTTC.

The rearrangement uses TRBV19 and TRBJ2-3; 9 positions match TRBD2. CDR3 length: 17 residues. The germline V gene has CDR1 LNHDA and CDR2 SQIVND (reference sequence). Unmatched junction bases numbered 8, after V lost 3 bases and J lost 1 base. For the CDR3, the DNA is TGTGCCAGTAGTATGATGAGACTAGCGGACGGCACAGATACGCAGTATTTT. It is translated as CASSMMRLADGTDTQYF.

This clone has just one count. The chain couples TRBV7-9 to TRBJ2-5, with 7 bases fitting TRBD2. Germline CDR1 SEHNR, CDR2 FQNEAQ (reference sequence). V dropped 1 base and J dropped 4; count of bases not matched to a gene: 6. The CDR3 is 15 amino acids. CDR3 bases: TGTGCCAGCAGCTTAGGGGGGGGTATAACAGAGACCCAGTACTTC. Protein sequence: CASSLGGGITETQYF.